A selection of T cell receptor beta chains follows, all from one sample in a study of blood T cell repertoires in COVID-19. Data came from immunoSEQ multiplex PCR; TCRdb stores just in-frame clones and leaves some out. The data show a few hundred thousand clones, with roughly four fifths seen just once and approximately 2% held by the top ten. Sequenced sample: peripheral blood. These receptors originate from a man aged 25 to 45 who had recovered from COVID-19. Both conserved end residues are part of each CDR3.

V gene,J gene,CDR3 protein
TRBV5-4,TRBJ1-2,CASSLARGNYGYTF
TRBV9,TRBJ2-1,CASSVGGGSAYNEQFF
TRBV27,TRBJ1-2,CASSPGTGLNYGYTF
TRBV9,TRBJ1-6,CASSPMGSSVSPLHF
TRBV19,TRBJ1-6,CASSSGGWGLNSPLHF
TRBV29-1,TRBJ1-2,CSVSQVDYGYTF
TRBV19,TRBJ2-5,CASSARETTQYF
TRBV5-6,TRBJ1-6,CASSWGQGNSPLHF
TRBV5-6,TRBJ2-2,CASSFQQVTGELFF
TRBV9,TRBJ1-2,CASSVEGGASYGYTF
TRBV10-3,TRBJ2-5,CAISGGGGQETQYF
TRBV6-5,TRBJ1-1,CASSQTGTRRAEAFF
TRBV28,TRBJ1-6,CASRHSGGYLTSPLHF
TRBV7-2,TRBJ2-5,CASSLGSETQYF
TRBV2,TRBJ2-2,CASSFRDRAGELFF
TRBV2,TRBJ1-4,CASRADRGGNEKLFF
TRBV6-5,TRBJ2-5,CASVLAGQETQYF
TRBV29-1,TRBJ2-2,CSVELTGTGSGELFF
TRBV7-2,TRBJ1-3,CASSLVRVPGNTIYF
TRBV5-1,TRBJ2-7,CASSLAVGASYEQYF
TRBV27,TRBJ2-2,CASSTPNRATGLVGELFF
TRBV7-9,TRBJ1-2,CASSSPPGQTLHYGYTF
TRBV9,TRBJ2-2,CASSGGGEANTGELFF
TRBV19,TRBJ2-1,CASTRGAFSYNEQFF
TRBV6-2/TRBV6-3,TRBJ2-7,CASSYSSRQGVWEQYF
TRBV3-1/TRBV3-2,TRBJ2-3,CASSLSGGRSTAQYF